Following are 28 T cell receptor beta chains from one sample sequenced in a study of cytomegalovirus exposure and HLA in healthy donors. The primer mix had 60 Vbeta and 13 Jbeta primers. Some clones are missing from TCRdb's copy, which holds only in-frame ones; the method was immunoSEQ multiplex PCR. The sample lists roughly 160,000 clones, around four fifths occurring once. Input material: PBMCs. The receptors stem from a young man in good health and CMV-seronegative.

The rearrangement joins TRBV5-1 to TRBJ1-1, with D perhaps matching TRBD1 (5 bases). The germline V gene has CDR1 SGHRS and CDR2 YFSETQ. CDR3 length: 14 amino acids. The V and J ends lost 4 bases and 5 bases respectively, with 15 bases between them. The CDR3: CASSVDPAGTEAFF. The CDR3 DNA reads TGCGCCAGCAGCGTAGACCCGGCAGGGACTGAAGCTTTCTTT.

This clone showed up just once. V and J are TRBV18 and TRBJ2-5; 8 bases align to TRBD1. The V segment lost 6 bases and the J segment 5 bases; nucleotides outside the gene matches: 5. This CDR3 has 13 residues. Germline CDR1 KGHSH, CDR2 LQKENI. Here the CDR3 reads CASSVGQAETQYF. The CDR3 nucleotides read TGTGCCAGCTCGGTGGGACAGGCCGAGACCCAGTACTTC.

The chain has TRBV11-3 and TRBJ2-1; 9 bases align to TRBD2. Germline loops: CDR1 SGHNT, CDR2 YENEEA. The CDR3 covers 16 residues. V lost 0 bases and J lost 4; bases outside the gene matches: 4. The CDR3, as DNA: TGTGCCAGCAGCTTAGATCGGCTAGCGGGGTACAATGAGCAGTTCTTC. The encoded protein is CASSLDRLAGYNEQFF.

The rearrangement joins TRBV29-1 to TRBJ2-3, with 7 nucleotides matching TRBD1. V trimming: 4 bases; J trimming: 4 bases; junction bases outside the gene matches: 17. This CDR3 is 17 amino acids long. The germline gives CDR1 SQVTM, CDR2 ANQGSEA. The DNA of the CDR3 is TGCAGCGTTGGAGAGATAACAGGGGTGGTATGGGCAGATACGCAGTATTTT. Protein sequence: CSVGEITGVVWADTQYF.

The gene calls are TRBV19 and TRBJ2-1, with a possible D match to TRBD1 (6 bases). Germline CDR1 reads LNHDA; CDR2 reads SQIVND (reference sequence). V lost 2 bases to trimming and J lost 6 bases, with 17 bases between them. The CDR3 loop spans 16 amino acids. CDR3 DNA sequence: TGTGCCAGTAGTATATCCCGGGACAAAGCTGGCAATGAGCAGTTCTTC. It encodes CASSISRDKAGNEQFF.

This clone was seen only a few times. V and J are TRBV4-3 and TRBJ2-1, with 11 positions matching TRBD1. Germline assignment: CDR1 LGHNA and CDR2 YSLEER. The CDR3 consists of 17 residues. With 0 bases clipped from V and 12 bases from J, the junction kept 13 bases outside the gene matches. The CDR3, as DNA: TGCGCCAGCAGCCAAGAGTTGCTAGGGACAGGGGGATTTGGGCAGTTCTTC. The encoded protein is CASSQELLGTGGFGQFF.

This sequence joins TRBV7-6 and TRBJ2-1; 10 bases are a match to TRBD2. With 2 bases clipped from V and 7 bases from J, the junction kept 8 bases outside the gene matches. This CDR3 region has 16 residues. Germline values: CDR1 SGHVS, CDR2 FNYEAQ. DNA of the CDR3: TGTGCCAGCAGCTTATCTCCAGCGGGGGGGTTTAATGAGCAGTTCTTC. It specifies CASSLSPAGGFNEQFF.

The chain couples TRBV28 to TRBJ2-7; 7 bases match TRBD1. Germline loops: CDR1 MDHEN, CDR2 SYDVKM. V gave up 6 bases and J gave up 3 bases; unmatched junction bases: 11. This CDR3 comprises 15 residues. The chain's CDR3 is CASRTSGTALYEQYF. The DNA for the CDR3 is TGTGCCAGCAGGACATCCGGGACAGCCCTCTACGAGCAGTACTTC.

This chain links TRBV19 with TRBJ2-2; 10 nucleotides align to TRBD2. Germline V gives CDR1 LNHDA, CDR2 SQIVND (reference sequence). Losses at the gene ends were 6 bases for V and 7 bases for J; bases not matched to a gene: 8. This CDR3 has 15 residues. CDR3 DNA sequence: TGTGCCAGTAGAGCAATAGCGGGGGGACTCGGGGAGCTGTTTTTT. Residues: CASRAIAGGLGELFF.

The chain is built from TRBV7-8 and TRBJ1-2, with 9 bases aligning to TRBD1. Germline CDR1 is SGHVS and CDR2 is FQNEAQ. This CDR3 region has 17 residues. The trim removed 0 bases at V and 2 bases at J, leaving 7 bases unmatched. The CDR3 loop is CASSLAGTGIINYGYTF. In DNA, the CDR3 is TGTGCCAGCAGCTTAGCCGGGACAGGGATCATAAACTATGGCTACACCTTC.

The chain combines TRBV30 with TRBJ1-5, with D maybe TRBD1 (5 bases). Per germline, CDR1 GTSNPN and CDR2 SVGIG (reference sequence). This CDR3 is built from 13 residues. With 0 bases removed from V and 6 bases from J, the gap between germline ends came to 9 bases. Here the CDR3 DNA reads TGTGCCTGGAGTGTACGGGGGTTTCAGCCCCAGCATTTT. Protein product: CAWSVRGFQPQHF.

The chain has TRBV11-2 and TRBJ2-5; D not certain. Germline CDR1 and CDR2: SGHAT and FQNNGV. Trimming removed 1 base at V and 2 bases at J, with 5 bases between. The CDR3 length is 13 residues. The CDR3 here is CASSLGQQETQYF. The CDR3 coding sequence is TGTGCCAGCAGCTTAGGGCAGCAAGAGACCCAGTACTTC.

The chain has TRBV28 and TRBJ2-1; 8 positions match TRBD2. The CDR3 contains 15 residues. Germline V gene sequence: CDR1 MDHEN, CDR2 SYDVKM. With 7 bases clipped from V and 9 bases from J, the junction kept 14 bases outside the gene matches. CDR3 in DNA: TGTGCCAGCATCGGTGGCAGCGGGGGCGCGACTGAGCAGTTCTTC. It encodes CASIGGSGGATEQFF.

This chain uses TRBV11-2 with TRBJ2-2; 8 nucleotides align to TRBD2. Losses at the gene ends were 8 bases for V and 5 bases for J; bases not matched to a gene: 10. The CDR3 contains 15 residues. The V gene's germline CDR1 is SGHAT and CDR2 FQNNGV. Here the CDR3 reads CASAGGGGTTGELFF. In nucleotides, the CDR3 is TGTGCCAGCGCGGGGGGTGGGGGAACGACCGGGGAGCTGTTTTTT.

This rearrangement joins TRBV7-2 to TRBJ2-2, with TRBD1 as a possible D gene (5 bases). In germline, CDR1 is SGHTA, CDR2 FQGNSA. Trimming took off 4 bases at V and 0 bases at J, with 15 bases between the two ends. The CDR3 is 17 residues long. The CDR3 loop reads CASSYSLDTPNTGELFF. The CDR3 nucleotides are TGTGCCAGCAGCTATAGCCTGGACACCCCGAACACCGGGGAGCTGTTTTTT.

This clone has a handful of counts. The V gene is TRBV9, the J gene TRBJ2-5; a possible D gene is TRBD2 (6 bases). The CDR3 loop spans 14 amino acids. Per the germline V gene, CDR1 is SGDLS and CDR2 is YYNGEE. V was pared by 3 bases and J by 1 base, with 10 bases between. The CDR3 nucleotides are TGTGCCAGCAGCGACTCGGGGGTCCAAGAGACCCAGTACTTC. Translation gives CASSDSGVQETQYF.

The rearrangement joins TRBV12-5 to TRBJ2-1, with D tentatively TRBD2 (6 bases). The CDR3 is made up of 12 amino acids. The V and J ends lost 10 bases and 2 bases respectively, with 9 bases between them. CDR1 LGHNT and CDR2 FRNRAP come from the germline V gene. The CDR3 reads CAISGPYNEQFF. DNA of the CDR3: TGTGCTATTAGCGGCCCCTACAATGAGCAGTTCTTC.

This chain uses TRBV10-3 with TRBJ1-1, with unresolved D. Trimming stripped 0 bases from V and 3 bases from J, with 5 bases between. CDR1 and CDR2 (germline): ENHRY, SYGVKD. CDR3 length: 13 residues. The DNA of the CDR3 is TGTGCCATCAGTGAGTCGAGAGACACTGAAGCTTTCTTT. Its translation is CAISESRDTEAFF.

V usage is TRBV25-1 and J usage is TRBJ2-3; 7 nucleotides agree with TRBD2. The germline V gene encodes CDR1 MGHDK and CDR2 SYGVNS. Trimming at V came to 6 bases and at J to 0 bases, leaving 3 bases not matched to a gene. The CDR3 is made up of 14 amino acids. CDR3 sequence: CASSFGGSTDTQYF. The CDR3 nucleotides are TGTGCCAGCAGCTTCGGGGGGAGCACAGATACGCAGTATTTT. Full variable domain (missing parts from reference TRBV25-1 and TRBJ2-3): EADIYQTPRYLVIGTGKKITLECSQTMGHDKMYWYQQDPGMELHLIHYSYGVNSTEKGDLSSESTVSRIRTEHFPLTLESARPSHTSQYLCASSFGGSTDTQYFGPGTRLTVL.

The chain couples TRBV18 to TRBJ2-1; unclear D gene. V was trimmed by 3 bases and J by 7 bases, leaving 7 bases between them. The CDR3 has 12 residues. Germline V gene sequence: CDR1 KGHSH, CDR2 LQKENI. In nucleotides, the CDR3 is TGTGCCAGCTCACCGAACACGAATGAGCAGTTCTTC. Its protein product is CASSPNTNEQFF.

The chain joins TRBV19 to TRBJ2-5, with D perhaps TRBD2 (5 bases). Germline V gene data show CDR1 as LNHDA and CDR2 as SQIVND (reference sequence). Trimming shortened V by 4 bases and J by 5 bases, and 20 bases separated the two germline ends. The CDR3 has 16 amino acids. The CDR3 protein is CASSTRAVMGWETQYF. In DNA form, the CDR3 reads TGTGCCAGTAGTACGCGGGCGGTCATGGGGTGGGAGACCCAGTACTTC. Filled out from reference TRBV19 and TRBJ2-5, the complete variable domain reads DGGITQSPKYLFRKEGQNVTLSCEQNLNHDAMYWYRQDPGQGLRLIYYSQIVNDFQKGDIAEGYSVSREKKESFPLTVTSAQKNPTAFYLCASSTRAVMGWETQYFGPGTRLLVL.

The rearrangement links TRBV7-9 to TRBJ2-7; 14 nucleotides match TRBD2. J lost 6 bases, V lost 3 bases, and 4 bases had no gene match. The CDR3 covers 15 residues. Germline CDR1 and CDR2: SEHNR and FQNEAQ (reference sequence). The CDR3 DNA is TGTGCCAGCAGCTTGACTAGCGGGAGGGCTCGCGAGCAGTACTTC. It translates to CASSLTSGRAREQYF.

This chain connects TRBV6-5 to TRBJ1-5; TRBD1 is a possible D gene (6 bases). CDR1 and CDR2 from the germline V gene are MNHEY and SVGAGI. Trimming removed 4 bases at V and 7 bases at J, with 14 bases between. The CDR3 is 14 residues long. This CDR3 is CASSSQGFGQPQHF. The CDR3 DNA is TGTGCCAGCAGTTCGCAGGGGTTCGGGCAGCCCCAGCATTTT.

The CDR3 region is CASSLDRDIPTNYGYTF. The CDR3, as DNA: TGTGCCAGCAGCTTAGACCGGGACATACCCACTAACTATGGCTACACCTTC. The chain employs TRBV7-9 and TRBJ1-2, with a tentative D call TRBD1 (6 bases). The CDR3 runs 17 residues. The ends were cut back, 1 base at V and 0 bases at J, with 15 bases in the middle. Germline values: CDR1 SEHNR, CDR2 FQNEAQ (reference sequence).

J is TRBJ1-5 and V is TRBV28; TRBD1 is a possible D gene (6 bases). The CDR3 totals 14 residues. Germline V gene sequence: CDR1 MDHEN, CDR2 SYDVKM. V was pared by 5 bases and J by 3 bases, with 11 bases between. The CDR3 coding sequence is TGTGCCAGCAGTCGGACAGCCCTCAATCAGCCCCAGCATTTT. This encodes CASSRTALNQPQHF.

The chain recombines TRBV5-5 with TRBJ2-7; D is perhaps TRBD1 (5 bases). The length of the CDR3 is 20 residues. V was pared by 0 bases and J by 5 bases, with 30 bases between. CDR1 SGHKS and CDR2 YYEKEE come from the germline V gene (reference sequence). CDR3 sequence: CASSLGLQVYGNRYIHEQYF. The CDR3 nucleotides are TGTGCCAGCAGCTTGGGTCTGCAAGTTTACGGAAACAGGTACATCCACGAGCAGTACTTC.

CDR3 sequence: CATHGAGRGKTQYF. CDR3 coding DNA: TGTGCCACCCATGGAGCGGGGCGCGGGAAGACCCAGTACTTC. This rearrangement joins TRBV28 to TRBJ2-5; 7 bases match TRBD2. V was clipped by 10 bases and J by 6 bases; unmatched bases: 14. This CDR3 spans 14 amino acids. Germline V CDR1 and CDR2: MDHEN, SYDVKM.

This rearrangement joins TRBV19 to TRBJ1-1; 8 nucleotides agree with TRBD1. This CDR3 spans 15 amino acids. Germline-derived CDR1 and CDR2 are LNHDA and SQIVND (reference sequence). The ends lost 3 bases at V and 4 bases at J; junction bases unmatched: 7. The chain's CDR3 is CASSMAAGGGTEAFF. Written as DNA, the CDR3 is TGTGCCAGTAGTATGGCGGCAGGGGGCGGCACTGAAGCTTTCTTT.